This T cell receptor (beta chain) is from a study of T cells in Graves' hyperthyroidism and ophthalmopathy. General study points: Most expanded thyroid clonotypes above 0.001 also appeared in blood.

At least ten counts were recorded for this clonotype. Its matching antigen is unknown. PBMCs stemmed from 10 ml fresh peripheral blood. The TCR beta CDR3 regions underwent amplification using RNA transcripts as the source. First-round RT-PCR of the TCR CDR3 relied on the HTBI primer set. TCRdb re-derived calls from the multiplex PCR reads in MiXCR, one entry per CDR3 protein. The data show about 360,000 distinct CDR3 sequences, roughly 13% seen once. This CDR3 spans 18 amino acids. Trimming removed 7 bases from V and 0 bases from J, with 24 bases in between. The V gene's germline CDR1 is SGHVS and CDR2 FQNEAQ.

The chain links TRBV7-8 to TRBJ1-2; D unclear. The sample comprised blood. The clonotype originates from a young woman with Graves' hyperthyroidism. The CDR3 bases are TGTGCCAGCATCCTAGAGGCAGGCGGGTTCGGAGCTAACTATGGCTACACCTTC. Its protein is CASILEAGGFGANYGYTF.